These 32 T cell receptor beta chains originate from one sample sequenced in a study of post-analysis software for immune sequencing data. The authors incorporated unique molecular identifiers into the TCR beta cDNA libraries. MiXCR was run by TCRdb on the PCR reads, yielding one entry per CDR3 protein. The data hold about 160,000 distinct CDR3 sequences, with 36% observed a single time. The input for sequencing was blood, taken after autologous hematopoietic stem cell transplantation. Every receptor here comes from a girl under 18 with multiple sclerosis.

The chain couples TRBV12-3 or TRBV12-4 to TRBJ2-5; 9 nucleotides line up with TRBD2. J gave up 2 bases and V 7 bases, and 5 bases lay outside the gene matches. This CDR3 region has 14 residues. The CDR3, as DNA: TGTGCCAGCACAGCGGGAGGTCCTCAAGAGACCCAGTACTTC. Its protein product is CASTAGGPQETQYF.

CDR3 sequence reads: CSARDSGGTNYGYTF. The CDR3, as DNA: TGCAGTGCTAGAGATTCGGGAGGGACTAACTATGGCTACACCTTC. The rearrangement links TRBV20-1 to TRBJ1-2; unclear D gene. V lost 0 bases to trimming and J lost 0 bases, with 11 bases between them. Germline CDR1 is DFQATT and CDR2 is SNEGSKA (reference sequence). This CDR3 region has 15 residues.

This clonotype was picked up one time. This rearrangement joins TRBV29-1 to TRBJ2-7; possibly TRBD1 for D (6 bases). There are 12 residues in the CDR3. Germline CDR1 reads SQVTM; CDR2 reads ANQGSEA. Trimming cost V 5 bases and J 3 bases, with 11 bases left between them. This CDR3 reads CSVPKGDYEQYF. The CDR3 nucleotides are TGCAGCGTTCCTAAGGGGGACTACGAGCAGTACTTC.

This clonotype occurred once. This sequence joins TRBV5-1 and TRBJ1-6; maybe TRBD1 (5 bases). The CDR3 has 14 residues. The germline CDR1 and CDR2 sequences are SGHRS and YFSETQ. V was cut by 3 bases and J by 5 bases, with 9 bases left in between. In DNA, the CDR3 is TGCGCCAGCAGCTGGGGCAGCAATAATTCACCCCTCCACTTT. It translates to CASSWGSNNSPLHF.

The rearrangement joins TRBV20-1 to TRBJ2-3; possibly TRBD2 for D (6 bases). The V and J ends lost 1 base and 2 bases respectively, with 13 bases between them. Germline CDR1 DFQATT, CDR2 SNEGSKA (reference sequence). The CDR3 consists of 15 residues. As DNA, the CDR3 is TGCAGTGCTAGAGTACCGAGCGGGCACACAGATACGCAGTATTTT. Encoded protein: CSARVPSGHTDTQYF.

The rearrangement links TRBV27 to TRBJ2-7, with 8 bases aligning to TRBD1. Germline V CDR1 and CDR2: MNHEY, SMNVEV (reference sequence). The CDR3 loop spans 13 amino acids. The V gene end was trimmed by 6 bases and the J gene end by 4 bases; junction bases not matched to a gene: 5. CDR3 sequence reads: CASRPGGAYEQYF. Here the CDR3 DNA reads TGTGCCAGCAGGCCAGGGGGCGCGTACGAGCAGTACTTC.

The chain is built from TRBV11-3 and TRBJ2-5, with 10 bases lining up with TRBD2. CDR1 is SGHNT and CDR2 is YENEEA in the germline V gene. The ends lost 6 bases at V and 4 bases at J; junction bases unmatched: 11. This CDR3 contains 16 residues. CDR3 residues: CASRFRAGGPGETQYF. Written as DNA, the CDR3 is TGTGCCAGCAGATTCCGAGCGGGAGGGCCGGGAGAGACCCAGTACTTC. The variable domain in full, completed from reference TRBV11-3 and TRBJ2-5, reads EAGVVQSPRYKIIEKKQPVAFWCNPISGHNTLYWYLQNLGQGPELLIRYENEEAVDDSQLPKDRFSAERLKGVDSTLKIQPAELGDSAVYLCASRFRAGGPGETQYFGPGTRLLVL.

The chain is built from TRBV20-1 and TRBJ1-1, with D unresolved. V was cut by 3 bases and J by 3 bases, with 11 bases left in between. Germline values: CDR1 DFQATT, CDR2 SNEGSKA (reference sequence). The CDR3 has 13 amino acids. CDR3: CSASRVYDTEAFF. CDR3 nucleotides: TGCAGTGCTAGCCGGGTGTACGACACTGAAGCTTTCTTT.

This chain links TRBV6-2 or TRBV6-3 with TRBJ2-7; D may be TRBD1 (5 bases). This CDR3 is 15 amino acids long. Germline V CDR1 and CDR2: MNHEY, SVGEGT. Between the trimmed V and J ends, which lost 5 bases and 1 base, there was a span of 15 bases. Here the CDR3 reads CASSPPREPSYEQYF. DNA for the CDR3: TGTGCCAGCAGTCCCCCCAGGGAACCTTCCTACGAGCAGTACTTC.

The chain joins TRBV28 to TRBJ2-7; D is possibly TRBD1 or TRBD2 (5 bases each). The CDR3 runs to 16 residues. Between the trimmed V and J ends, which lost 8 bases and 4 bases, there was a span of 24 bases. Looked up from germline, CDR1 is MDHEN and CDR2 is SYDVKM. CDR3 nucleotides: TGTGCCAGCTTCTCCGCCGGGGCTCGCCACCCATACGAGCAGTACTTC. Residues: CASFSAGARHPYEQYF.

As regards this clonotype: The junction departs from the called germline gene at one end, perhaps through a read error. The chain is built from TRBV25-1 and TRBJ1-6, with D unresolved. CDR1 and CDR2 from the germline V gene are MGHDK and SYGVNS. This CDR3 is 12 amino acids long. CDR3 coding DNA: TGTGCCAGTAGTGAAACTAGCAGAGCCCTCCACTTT. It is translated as CASSETSRALHF.

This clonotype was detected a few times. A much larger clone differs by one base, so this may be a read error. CDR3 sequence (DNA): TGCAGTGTCAATGCCGTACTCCCTAGCGGTGGAGATACGCAGTATTTT. As protein: CSVNAVLPSGGDTQYF. This rearrangement joins TRBV20-1 to TRBJ2-3; 7 bases align to TRBD2. Germline lookup yields CDR1 DFQATT and CDR2 SNEGSKA (reference sequence). The CDR3 totals 16 residues. With V trimmed by 7 bases and J by 5 bases, 18 bases remained unmatched.

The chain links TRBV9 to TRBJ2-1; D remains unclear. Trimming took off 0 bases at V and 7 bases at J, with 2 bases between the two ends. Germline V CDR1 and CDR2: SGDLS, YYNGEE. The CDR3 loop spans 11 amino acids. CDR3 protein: CASSVENEQFF. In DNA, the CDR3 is TGTGCCAGCAGCGTAGAAAATGAGCAGTTCTTC.

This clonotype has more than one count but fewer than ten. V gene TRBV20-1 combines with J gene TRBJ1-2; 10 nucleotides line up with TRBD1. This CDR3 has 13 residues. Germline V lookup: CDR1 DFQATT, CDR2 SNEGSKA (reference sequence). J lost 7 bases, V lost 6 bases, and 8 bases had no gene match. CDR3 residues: CSAKTGTGAGYTF. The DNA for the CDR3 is TGCAGTGCAAAGACCGGGACAGGGGCTGGCTACACCTTC.

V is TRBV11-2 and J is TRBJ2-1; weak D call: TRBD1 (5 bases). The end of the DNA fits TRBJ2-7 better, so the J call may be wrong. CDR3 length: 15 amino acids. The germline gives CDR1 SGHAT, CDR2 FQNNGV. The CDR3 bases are TGTGCCAGCAGCCCACAGGTTCCCCGGTTTTACGAGCAGTACTTC. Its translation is CASSPQVPRFYEQYF.

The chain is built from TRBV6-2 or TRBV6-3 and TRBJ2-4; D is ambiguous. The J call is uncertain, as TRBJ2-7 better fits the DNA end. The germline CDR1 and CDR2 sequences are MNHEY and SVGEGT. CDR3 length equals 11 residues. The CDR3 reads CASSRHYEQYF. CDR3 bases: TGTGCCAGCAGTCGTCACTACGAGCAGTACTTC.

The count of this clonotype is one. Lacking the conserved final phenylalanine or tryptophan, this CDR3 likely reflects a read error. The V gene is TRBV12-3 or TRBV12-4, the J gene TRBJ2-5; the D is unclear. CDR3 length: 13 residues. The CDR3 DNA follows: TGTGTCAGCAGTTTAGGCCTCAAAGGGACCCAGTACTGC. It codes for CVSSLGLKGTQYC.

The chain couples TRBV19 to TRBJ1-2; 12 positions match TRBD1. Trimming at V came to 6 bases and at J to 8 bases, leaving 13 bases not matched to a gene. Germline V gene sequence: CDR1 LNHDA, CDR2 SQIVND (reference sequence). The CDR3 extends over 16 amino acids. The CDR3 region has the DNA TGTGCCAGTAGCTCAGGGGGGACAGGGGGCTCGGCGGGCTACACCTTC. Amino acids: CASSSGGTGGSAGYTF.

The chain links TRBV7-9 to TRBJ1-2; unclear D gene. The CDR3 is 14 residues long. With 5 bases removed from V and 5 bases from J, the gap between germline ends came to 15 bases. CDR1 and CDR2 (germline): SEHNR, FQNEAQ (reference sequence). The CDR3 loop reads CASSPGVLGYGYTF. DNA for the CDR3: TGTGCCAGCAGCCCCGGAGTCTTGGGGTATGGCTACACCTTC. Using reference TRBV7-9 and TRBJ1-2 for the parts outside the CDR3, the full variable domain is DTGVSQNPRHKITKRGQNVTFRCDPISEHNRLYWYRQTLGQGPEFLTYFQNEAQLEKSRLLSDRFSAERPKGSFSTLEIQRTEQGDSAMYLCASSPGVLGYGYTFGSGTRLTVV.

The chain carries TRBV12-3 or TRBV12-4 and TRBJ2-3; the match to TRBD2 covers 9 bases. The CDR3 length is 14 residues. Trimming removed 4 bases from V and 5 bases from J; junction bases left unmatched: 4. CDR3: CASSSVAGVDTQYF. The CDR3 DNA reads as TGTGCCAGCAGTTCCGTAGCGGGAGTAGATACGCAGTATTTT.

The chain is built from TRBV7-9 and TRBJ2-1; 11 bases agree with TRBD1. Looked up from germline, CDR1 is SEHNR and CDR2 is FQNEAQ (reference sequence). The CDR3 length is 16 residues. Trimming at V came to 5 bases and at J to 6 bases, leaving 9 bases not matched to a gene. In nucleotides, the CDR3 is TGTGCCAGCAGCCACCCCCGGACAGGGGGCTTCAATGAGCAGTTCTTC. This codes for CASSHPRTGGFNEQFF.

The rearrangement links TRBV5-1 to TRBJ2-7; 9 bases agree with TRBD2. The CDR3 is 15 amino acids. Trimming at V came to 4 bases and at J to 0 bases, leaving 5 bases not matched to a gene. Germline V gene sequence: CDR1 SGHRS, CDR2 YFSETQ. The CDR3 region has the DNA TGCGCCAGCAGCCCAGCGGGGGGCATCTCCTACGAGCAGTACTTC. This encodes CASSPAGGISYEQYF.

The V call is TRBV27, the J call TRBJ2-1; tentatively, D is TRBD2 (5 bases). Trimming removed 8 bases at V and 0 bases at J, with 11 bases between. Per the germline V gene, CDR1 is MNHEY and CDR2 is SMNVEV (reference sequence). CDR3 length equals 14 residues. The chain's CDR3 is CASGTTSSYNEQFF. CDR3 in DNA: TGTGCCAGCGGAACTACTAGCTCCTACAATGAGCAGTTCTTC.

CDR3 DNA: TGCAGCGCGGTTTCCAATGAGCAGTTCTTC. Amino acids: CSAVSNEQFF. This chain links TRBV29-1 with TRBJ2-1; D gene uncertain. The CDR3 loop spans 10 amino acids. V was clipped by 7 bases and J by 6 bases, with 7 bases between them. The germline V gene encodes CDR1 SQVTM and CDR2 ANQGSEA.

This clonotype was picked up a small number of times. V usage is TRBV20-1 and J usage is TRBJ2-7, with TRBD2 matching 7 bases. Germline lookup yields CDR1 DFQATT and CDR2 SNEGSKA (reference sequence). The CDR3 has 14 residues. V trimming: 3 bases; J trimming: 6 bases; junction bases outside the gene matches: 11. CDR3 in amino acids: CSASPPGLWLEQYF. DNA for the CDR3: TGCAGTGCTAGCCCCCCGGGACTATGGCTCGAGCAGTACTTC.

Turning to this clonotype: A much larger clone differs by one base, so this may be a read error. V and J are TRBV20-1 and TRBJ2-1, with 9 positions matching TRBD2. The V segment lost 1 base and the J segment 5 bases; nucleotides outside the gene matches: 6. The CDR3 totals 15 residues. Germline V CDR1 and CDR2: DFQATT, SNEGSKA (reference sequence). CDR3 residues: CSARGASGVHNEQFF. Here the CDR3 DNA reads TGCAGTGCTAGAGGGGCTAGCGGGGTACACAATGAGCAGTTCTTC.

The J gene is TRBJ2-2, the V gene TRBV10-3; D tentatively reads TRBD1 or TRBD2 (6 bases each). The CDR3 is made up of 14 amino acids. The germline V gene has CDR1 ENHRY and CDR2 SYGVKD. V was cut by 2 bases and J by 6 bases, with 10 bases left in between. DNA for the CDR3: TGTGCCATCAGTGAGGGGGGGCGCGCCGGGGAGCTGTTTTTT. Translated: CAISEGGRAGELFF.

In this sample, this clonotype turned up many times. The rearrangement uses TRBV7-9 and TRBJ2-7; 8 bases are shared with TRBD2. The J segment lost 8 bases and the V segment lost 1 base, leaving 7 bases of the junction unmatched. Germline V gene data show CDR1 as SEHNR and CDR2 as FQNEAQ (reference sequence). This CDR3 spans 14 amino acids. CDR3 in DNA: TGTGCCAGCAGCTTAGGGCAAGCGGGAGATAAGCAGTACTTC. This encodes CASSLGQAGDKQYF. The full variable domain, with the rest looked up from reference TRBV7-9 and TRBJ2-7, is DTGVSQNPRHKITKRGQNVTFRCDPISEHNRLYWYRQTLGQGPEFLTYFQNEAQLEKSRLLSDRFSAERPKGSFSTLEIQRTEQGDSAMYLCASSLGQAGDKQYFGPGTRLTVT.

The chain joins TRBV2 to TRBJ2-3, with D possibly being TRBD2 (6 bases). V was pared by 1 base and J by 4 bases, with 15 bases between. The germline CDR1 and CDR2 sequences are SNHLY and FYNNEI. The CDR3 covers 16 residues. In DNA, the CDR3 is TGTGCCAGCAGTGAAGGGGCTAGAGGAGGGTCAGATACGCAGTATTTT. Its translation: CASSEGARGGSDTQYF.

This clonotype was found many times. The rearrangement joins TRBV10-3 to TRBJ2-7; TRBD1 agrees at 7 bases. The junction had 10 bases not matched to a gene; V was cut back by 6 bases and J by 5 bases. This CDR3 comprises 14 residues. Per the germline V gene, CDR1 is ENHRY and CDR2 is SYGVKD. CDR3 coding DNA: TGTGCCATCAGCGGCCCACAGGGGCGAGACGAGCAGTACTTC. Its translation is CAISGPQGRDEQYF.

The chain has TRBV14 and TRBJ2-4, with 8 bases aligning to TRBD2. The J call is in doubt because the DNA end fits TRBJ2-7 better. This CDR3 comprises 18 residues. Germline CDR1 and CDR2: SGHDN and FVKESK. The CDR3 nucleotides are TGTGCCAGCAGCCAAATCTCCCTAGCTCCGGGAGGGCCGCGCGAGCAGTACTTC. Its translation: CASSQISLAPGGPREQYF.

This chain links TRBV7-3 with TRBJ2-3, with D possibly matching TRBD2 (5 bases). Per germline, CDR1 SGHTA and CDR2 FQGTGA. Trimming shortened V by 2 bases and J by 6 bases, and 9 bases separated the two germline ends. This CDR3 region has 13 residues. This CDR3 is CASSLGELDTQYF. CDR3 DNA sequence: TGTGCCAGCAGCTTAGGGGAGTTGGATACGCAGTATTTT.